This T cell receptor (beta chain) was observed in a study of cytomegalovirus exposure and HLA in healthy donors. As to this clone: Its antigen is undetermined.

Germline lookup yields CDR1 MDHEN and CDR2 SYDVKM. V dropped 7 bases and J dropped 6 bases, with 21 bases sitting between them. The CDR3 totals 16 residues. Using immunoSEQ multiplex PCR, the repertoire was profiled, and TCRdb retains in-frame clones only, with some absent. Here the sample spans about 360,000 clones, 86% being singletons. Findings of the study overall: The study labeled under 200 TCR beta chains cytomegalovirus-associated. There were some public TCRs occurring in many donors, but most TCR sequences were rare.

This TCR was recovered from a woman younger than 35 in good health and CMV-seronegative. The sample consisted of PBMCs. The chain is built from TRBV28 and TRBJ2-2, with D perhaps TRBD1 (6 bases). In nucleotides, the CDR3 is TGTGCCAGCACCTATATCACGGGACACGGGTCCGGGGAGCTGTTTTTT. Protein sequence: CASTYITGHGSGELFF.